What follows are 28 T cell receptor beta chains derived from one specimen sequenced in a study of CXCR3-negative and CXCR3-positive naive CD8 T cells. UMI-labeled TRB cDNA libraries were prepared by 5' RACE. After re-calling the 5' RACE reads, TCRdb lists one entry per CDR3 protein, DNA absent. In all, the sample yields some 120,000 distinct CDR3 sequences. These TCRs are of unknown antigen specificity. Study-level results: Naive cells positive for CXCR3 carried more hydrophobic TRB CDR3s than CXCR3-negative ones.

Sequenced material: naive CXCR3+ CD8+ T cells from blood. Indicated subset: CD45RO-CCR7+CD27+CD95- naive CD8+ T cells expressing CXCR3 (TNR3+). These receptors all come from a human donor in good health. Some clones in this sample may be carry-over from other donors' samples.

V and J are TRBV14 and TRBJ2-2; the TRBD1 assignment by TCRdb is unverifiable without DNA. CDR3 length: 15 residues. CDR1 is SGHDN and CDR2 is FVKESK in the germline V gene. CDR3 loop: CASSQDSGIKRELFF.

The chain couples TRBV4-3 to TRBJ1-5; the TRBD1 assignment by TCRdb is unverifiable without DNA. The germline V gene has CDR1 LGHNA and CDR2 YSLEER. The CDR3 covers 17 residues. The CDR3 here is CASSQDRRDYSNQPQHF.

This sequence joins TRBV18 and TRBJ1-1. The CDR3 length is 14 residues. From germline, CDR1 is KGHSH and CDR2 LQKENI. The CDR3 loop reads CASSQRQDDTEAFF.

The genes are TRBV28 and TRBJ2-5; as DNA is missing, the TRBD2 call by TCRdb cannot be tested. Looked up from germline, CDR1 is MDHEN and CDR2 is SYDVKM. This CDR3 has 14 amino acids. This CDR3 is CASSPSGGEETQYF.

Here the CDR3 reads CASSGVVLTDTQYF. The rearrangement joins TRBV2 to TRBJ2-3. This CDR3 has 14 amino acids. Germline V lookup: CDR1 SNHLY, CDR2 FYNNEI.

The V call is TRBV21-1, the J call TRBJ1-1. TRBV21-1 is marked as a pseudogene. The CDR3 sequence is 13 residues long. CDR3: CASSRTENTEAFF.

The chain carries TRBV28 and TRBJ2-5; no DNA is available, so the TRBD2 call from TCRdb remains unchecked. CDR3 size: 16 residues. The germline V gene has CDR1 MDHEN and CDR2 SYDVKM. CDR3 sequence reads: CASSLFLAGGKETQYF.

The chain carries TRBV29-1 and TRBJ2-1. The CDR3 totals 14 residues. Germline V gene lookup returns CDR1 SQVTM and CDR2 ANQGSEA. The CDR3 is CSVEETGSYNEQFF.

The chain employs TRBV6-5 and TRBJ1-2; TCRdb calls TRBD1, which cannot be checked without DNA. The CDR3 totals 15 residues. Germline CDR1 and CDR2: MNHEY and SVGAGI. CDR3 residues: CASSSRQGGNYGYTF.

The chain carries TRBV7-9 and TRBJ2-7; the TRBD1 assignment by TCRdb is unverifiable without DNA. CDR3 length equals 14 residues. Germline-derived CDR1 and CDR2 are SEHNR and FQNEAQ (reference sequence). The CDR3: CASSTGTALYEQYF.

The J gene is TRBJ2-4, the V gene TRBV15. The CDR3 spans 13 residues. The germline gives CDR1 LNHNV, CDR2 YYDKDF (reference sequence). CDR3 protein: CATSRTVKNIQYF.

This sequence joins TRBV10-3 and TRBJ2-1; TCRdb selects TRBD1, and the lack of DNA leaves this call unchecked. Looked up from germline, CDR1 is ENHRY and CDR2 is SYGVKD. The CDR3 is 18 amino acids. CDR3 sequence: CAIRHPPSGTGIYNEQFF.

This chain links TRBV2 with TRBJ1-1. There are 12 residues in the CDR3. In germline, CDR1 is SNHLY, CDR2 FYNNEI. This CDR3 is CASSHMNTEAFF.

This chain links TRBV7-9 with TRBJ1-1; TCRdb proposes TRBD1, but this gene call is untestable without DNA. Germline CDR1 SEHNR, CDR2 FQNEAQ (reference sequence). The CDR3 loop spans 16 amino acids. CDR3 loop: CASSPRGVPGNTEAFF.

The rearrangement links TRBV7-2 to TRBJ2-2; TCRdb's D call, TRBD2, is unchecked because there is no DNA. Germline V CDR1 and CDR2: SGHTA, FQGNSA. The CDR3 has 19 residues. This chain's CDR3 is CASSPLALAGGLNTGELFF. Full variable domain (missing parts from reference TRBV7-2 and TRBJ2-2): GAGVSQSPSNKVTEKGKDVELRCDPISGHTALYWYRQSLGQGLEFLIYFQGNSAPDKSGLPSDRFSAERTGGSVSTLTIQRTQQEDSAVYLCASSPLALAGGLNTGELFFGEGSRLTVL.

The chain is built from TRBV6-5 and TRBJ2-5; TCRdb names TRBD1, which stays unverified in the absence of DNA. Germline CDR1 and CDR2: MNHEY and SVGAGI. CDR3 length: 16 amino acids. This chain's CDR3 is CASSYGVRGEVETQYF.

The CDR3 spells CASSLNAGARDTQYF. This chain connects TRBV5-1 to TRBJ2-3; TCRdb lists TRBD1, though no DNA is available to test this call. Germline CDR1 is SGHRS and CDR2 is YFSETQ. The CDR3 sequence is 15 residues long.

CDR3 amino acids: CASSDQSVSGNTIYF. The gene calls are TRBV4-1 and TRBJ1-3. The germline gives CDR1 MGHRA, CDR2 YSYEKL. The CDR3 consists of 15 residues.

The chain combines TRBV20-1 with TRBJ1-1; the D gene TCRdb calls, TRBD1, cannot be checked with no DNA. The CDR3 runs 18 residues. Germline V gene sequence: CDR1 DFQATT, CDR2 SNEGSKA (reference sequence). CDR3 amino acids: CSASAPWQVKFENTEAFF.

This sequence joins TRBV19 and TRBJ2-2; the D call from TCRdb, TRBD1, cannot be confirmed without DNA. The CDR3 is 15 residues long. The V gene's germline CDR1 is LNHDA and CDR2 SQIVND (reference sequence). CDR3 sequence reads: CASREDRAYTGELFF.

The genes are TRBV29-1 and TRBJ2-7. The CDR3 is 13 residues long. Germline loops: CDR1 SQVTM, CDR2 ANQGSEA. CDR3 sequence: CSVESSIDYEQYF.

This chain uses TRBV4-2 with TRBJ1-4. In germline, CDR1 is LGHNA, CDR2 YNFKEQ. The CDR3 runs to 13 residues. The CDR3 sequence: CASSQDPSPELFF.

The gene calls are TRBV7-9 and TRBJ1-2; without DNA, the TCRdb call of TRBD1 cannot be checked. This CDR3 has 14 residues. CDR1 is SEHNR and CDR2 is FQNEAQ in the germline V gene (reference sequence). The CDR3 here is CASTLPGSDYGYTF.

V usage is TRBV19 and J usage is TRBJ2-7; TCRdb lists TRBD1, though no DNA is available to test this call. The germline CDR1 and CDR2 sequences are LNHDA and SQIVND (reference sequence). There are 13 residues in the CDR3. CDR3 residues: CASSTGSTYEQYF.

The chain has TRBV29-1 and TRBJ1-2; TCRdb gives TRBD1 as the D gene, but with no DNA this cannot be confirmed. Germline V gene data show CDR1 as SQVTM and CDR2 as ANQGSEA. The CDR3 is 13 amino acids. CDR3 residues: CSVVGRGNPGYTF. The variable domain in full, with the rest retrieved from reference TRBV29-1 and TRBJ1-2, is SAVISQKPSRDICQRGTSLTIQCQVDSQVTMMFWYRQQPGQSLTLIATANQGSEATYESGFVIDKFPISRPNLTFSTLTVSNMSPEDSSIYLCSVVGRGNPGYTFGSGTRLTVV.

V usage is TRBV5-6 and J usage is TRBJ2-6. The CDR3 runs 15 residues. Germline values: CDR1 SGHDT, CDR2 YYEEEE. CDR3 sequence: CASSLGESGANVLTF.

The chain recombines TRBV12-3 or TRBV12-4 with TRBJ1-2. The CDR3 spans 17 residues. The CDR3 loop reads CASSLAPLDTPIYGYTF.

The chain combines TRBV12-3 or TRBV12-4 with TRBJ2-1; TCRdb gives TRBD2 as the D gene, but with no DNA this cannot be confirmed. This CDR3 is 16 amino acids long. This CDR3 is CASSPRGGGSYNEQFF.